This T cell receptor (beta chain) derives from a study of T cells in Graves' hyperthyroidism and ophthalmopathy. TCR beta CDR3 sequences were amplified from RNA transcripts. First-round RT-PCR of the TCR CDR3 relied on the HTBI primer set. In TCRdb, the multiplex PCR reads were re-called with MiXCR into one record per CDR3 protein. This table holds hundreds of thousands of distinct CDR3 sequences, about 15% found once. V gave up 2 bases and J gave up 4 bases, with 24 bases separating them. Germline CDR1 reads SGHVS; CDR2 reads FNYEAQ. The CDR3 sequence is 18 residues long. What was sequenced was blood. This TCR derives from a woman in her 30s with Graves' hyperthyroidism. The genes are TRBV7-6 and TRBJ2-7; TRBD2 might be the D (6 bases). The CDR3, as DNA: TGTGCCAGCAGCTTACTACCCCCTGACCGGGAGTTCGGATACGAGCAGTACTTC. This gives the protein CASSLLPPDREFGYEQYF.